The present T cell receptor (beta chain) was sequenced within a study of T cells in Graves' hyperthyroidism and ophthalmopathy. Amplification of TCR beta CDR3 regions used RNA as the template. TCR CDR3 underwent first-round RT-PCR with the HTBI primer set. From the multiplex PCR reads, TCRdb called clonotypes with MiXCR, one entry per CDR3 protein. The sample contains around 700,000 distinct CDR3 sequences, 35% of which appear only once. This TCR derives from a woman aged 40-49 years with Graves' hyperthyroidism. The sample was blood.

The CDR3 nucleotides read TGTGCCAGCTCACCTGGGGCAGCCGATCAGCCCCAGCATTTT. This codes for CASSPGAADQPQHF. This rearrangement joins TRBV19 to TRBJ1-5; possibly TRBD1 for D (5 bases). Looked up from germline, CDR1 is LNHDA and CDR2 is SQIVND (reference sequence). Trimming removed 9 bases at V and 5 bases at J, with 17 bases between. The CDR3 is 14 residues long.